This T cell receptor (beta chain) was identified during a study of radiotherapy plus CTLA-4 blockade in lung cancer. At the level of the study: Of all patients, approximately 17% responded objectively and about 30% showed disease control.

Repertoires were generated with immunoSEQ multiplex PCR, while TCRdb's copy carries only in-frame clones and drops some. The repertoire holds about 80,000 clones, roughly 80% seen once, with around 0.72% in the top ten. Germline CDR1 SGHRS, CDR2 YFSETQ. Trimming shortened V by 5 bases and J by 3 bases, and 9 bases separated the two germline ends. There are 13 residues in the CDR3. The sample in question was peripheral blood, obtained from a patient treated with radiotherapy plus ipilimumab. The origin of this receptor is a human donor with non-small cell lung cancer who had stable disease on radiotherapy plus ipilimumab. This chain uses TRBV5-1 with TRBJ2-1; unclear D gene. CDR3 DNA sequence: TGCGCCAGCAGTCGTATAGGCTACAATGAGCAGTTCTTC. Amino acid sequence: CASSRIGYNEQFF.